The next 4 T cell receptor beta chains were all read from a single sample in a study of T cell responses to AZD1222 COVID-19 vaccine. Measured with immunoSEQ multiplex PCR; TCRdb has only the in-frame clones, and not every one. The top ten hold about 1.8% of the sample, which has some 97,000 clones, about 88% seen once. The sample consisted of peripheral blood, taken on day 0 of AZD1222 vaccination. The receptors derive from an adult in good health.

The chain uses TRBV7-8 and TRBJ2-7; D possibly corresponds to TRBD2 (6 bases). Germline loops: CDR1 SGHVS, CDR2 FQNEAQ. V was clipped by 5 bases and J by 2 bases, with 13 bases between them. The CDR3 spans 14 residues. CDR3 amino acids: CASSRRDFAYEQYF. The CDR3 DNA reads TGTGCCAGCAGCCGCCGGGACTTCGCCTACGAGCAGTACTTC.

The gene calls are TRBV10-3 and TRBJ1-1; the match to TRBD1 covers 11 bases. There are 13 residues in the CDR3. Germline trimming cut 10 bases from V and 11 bases from J; bases unmatched to any gene: 12. Per the germline V gene, CDR1 is ENHRY and CDR2 is SYGVKD. CDR3: CATNREGDRGAFF. In nucleotides, the CDR3 is TGTGCCACCAACAGGGAGGGGGACAGGGGGGCTTTCTTT.

The chain employs TRBV2 and TRBJ1-4; TRBD1 agrees at 8 bases. Germline values: CDR1 SNHLY, CDR2 FYNNEI. The ends lost 5 bases at V and 5 bases at J; junction bases unmatched: 4. This CDR3 has 14 residues. This chain's CDR3 is CASSYGQGNEKLFF. The DNA of the CDR3 is TGTGCCAGCAGTTACGGACAGGGAAATGAAAAACTGTTTTTT.

This clone was seen more than once but under ten times. DNA for the CDR3: TGTGCCAGCAGCGAGTCCCAGGGGCTCTACGAGCAGTACTTC. Protein product: CASSESQGLYEQYF. The chain uses TRBV9 and TRBJ2-7; D perhaps matches TRBD1 (6 bases). The CDR3 spans 14 residues. V lost 3 bases and J 3 bases, leaving 13 bases between the germline ends. Germline lookup yields CDR1 SGDLS and CDR2 YYNGEE.